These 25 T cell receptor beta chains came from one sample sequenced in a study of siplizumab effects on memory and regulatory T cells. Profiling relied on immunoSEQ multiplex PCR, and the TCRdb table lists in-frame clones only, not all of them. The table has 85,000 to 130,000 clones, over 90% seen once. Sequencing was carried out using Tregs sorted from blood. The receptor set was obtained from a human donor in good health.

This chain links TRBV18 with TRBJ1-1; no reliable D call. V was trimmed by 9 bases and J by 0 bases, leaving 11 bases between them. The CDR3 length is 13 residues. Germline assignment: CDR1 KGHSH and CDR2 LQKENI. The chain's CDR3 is CASSRGLNTEAFF. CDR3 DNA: TGTGCCAGTTCCAGAGGGTTGAACACTGAAGCTTTCTTT.

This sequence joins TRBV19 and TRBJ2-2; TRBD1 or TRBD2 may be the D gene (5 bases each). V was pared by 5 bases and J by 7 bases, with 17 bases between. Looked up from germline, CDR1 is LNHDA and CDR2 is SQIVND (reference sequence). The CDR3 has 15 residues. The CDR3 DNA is TGTGCCAGTAGTCAAGGGACCTTGGGAGTCGGGGAGCTGTTTTTT. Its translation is CASSQGTLGVGELFF. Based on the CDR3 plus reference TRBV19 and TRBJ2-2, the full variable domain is DGGITQSPKYLFRKEGQNVTLSCEQNLNHDAMYWYRQDPGQGLRLIYYSQIVNDFQKGDIAEGYSVSREKKESFPLTVTSAQKNPTAFYLCASSQGTLGVGELFFGEGSRLTVL.

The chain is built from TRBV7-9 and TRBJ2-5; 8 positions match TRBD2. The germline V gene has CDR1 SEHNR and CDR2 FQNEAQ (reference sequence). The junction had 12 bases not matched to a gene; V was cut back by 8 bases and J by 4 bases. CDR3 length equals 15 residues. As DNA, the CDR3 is TGTGCCAGCCTCTCGCGGGGGGTCCCTGGAGAGACCCAGTACTTC. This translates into CASLSRGVPGETQYF.

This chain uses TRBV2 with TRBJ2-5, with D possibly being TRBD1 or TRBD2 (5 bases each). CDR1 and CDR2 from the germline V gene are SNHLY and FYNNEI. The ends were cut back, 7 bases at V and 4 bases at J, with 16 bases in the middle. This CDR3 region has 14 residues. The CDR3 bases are TGTGCCAGCATTTTCCCCGGGACCGGAGAGACCCAGTACTTC. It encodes CASIFPGTGETQYF.

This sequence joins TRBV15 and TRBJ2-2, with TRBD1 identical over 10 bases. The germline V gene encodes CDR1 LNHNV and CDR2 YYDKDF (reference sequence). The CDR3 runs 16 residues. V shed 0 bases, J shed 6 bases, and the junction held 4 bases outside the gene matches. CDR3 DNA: TGTGCCACCAGCAGAGATAGACAGGGGGCGGCCGGGGAGCTGTTTTTT. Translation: CATSRDRQGAAGELFF.

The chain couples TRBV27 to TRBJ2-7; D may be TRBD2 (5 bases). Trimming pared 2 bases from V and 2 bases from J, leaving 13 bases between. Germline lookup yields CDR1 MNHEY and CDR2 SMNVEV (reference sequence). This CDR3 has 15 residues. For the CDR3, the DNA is TGTGCCAGCAGTTTAGCGGCGGGCATGGCCTACGAGCAGTACTTC. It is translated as CASSLAAGMAYEQYF.

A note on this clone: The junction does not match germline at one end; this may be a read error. CDR3 sequence (DNA): TGTGCCAGCAGTTACTCGGGAGGGGGCCGCCTTCTGGGCTTT. The encoded protein is CASSYSGGGRLLGF. V is TRBV6-6 and J is TRBJ1-6; 7 bases align to TRBD1. CDR1 is MNHNY and CDR2 is SVGAGI in the germline V gene (reference sequence). This CDR3 spans 14 amino acids.

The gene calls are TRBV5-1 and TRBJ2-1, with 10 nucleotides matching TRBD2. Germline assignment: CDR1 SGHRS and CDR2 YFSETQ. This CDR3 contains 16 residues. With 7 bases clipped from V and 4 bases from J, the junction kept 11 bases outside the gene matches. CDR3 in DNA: TGCGCCAGCTCCCGCGGACTAGCGGCCGTTTACAATGAGCAGTTCTTC. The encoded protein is CASSRGLAAVYNEQFF.

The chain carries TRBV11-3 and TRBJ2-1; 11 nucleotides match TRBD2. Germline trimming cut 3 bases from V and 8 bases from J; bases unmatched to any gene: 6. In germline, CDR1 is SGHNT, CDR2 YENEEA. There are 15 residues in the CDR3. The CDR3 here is CASSFSGRAWDEQFF. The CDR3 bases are TGTGCCAGCAGCTTTAGCGGGAGGGCCTGGGATGAGCAGTTCTTC.

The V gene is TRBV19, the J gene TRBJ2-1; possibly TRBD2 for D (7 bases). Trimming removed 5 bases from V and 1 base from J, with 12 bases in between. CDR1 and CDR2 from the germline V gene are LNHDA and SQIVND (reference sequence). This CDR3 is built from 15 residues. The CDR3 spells CASSLRGGSYNEQFF. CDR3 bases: TGTGCCAGTAGTCTGAGGGGGGGGTCCTACAATGAGCAGTTCTTC.

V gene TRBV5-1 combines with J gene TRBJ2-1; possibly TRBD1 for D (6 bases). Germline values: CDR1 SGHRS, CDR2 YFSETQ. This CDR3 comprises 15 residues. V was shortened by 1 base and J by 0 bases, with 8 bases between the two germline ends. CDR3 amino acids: CASSLQGSSYNEQFF. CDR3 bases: TGCGCCAGCAGCTTGCAGGGGAGCTCCTACAATGAGCAGTTCTTC.

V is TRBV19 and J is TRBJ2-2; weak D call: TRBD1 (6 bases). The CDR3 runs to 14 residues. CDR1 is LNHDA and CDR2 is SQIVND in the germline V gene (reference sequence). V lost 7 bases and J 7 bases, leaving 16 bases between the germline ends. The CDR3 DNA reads TGTGCCAGTACCTCAGGGGCAGGGTTCGGGGAGCTGTTTTTT. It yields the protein CASTSGAGFGELFF.

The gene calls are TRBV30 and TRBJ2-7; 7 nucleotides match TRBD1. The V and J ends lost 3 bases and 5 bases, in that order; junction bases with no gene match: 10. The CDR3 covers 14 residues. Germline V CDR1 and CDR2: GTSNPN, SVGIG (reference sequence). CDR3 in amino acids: CAWRPGQAYHEQYF. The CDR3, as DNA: TGTGCCTGGAGACCCGGACAGGCATATCACGAGCAGTACTTC.

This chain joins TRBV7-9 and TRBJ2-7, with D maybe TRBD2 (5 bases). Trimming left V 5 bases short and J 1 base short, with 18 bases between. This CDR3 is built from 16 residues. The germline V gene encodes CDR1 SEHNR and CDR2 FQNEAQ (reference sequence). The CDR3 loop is CASSPPLGIPSYEQYF. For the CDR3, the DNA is TGTGCCAGCAGCCCCCCACTAGGTATACCTTCCTACGAGCAGTACTTC. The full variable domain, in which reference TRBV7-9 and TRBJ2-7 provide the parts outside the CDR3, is DTGVSQNPRHKITKRGQNVTFRCDPISEHNRLYWYRQTLGQGPEFLTYFQNEAQLEKSRLLSDRFSAERPKGSFSTLEIQRTEQGDSAMYLCASSPPLGIPSYEQYFGPGTRLTVT.

DNA for the CDR3: TGTGCCAGCAGCTTTCGTTATCGGCTTGGCGGGGAGCTGTTTTTT. This translates into CASSFRYRLGGELFF. V and J are TRBV11-2 and TRBJ2-2, with D unresolved. This CDR3 contains 15 residues. The germline V gene has CDR1 SGHAT and CDR2 FQNNGV. Trimming took 3 bases from V and 7 from J, leaving 15 bases between them.

In DNA, the CDR3 is TGCAGCGTTGCCATAGCGCCGAGCTCCTACAATGAGCAGTTCTTC. It codes for CSVAIAPSSYNEQFF. V gene TRBV29-1 combines with J gene TRBJ2-1; TRBD2 is a possible D gene (5 bases). V was shortened by 4 bases and J by 0 bases, with 13 bases between the two germline ends. The CDR3 spans 15 residues. CDR1 is SQVTM and CDR2 is ANQGSEA in the germline V gene.

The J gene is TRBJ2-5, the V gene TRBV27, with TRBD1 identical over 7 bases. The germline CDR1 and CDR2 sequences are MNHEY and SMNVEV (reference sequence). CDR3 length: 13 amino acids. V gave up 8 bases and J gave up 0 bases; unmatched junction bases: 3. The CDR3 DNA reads TGTGCCAGCCGGGGACAGAACCAAGAGACCCAGTACTTC. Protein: CASRGQNQETQYF.

The CDR3 spells CASSADRRREQYF. The CDR3, as DNA: TGTGCCAGCAGCGCGGACCGTAGGAGGGAGCAGTACTTC. The chain has TRBV11-3 and TRBJ2-7, with D maybe TRBD2 (5 bases). The germline V and J ends were trimmed by 5 bases and 7 bases, with 15 bases remaining between them. The CDR3 runs 13 residues. The germline gives CDR1 SGHNT, CDR2 YENEEA.

In DNA, the CDR3 is TGTGCCAGCAGCTTATTTCCAGGCCCGGAGACCCAGTACTTC. Translating gives CASSLFPGPETQYF. The chain links TRBV7-3 to TRBJ2-5; D gene unclear. The CDR3 has 14 amino acids. V was pared by 2 bases and J by 5 bases, with 12 bases between. Germline CDR1 reads SGHTA; CDR2 reads FQGTGA.

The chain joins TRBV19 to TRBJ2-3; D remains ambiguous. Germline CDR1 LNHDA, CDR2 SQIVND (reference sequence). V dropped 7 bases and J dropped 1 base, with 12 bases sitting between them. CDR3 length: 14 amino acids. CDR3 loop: CASKPTRRTDTQYF. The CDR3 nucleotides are TGTGCCAGTAAGCCCACACGGCGCACAGATACGCAGTATTTT.

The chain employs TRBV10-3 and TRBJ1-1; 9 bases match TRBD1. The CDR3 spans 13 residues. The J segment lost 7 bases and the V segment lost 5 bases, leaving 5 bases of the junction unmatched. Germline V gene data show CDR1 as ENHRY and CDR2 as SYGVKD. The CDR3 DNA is TGTGCCATCAGTCCAACAGGGGGCGATGAAGCTTTCTTT. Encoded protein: CAISPTGGDEAFF.

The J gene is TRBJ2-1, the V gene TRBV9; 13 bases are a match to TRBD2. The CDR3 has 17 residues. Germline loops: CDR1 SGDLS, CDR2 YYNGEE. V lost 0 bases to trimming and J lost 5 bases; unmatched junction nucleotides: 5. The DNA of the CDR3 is TGTGCCAGCAGCGTAGGGACTAGCGGGGGAAGAAACAATGAGCAGTTCTTC. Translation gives CASSVGTSGGRNNEQFF.

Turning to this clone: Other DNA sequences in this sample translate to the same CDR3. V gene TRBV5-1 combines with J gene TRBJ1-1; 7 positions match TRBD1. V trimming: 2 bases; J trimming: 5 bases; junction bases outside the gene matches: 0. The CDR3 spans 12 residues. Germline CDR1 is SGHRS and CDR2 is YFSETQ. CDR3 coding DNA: TGCGCCAGCAGCTTACAGGGGACTGAAGCTTTCTTT. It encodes CASSLQGTEAFF. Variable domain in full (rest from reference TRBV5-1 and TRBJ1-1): KAGVTQTPRYLIKTRGQQVTLSCSPISGHRSVSWYQQTPGQGLQFLFEYFSETQRNKGNFPGRFSGRQFSNSRSEMNVSTLELGDSALYLCASSLQGTEAFFGQGTRLTVV.

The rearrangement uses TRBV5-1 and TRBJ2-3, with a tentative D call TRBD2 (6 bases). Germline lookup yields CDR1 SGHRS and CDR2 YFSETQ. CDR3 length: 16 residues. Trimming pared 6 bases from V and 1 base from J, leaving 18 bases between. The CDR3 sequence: CASTRGGGGRTDTQYF. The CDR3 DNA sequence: TGCGCCAGCACCCGGGGAGGTGGAGGACGCACAGATACGCAGTATTTT.

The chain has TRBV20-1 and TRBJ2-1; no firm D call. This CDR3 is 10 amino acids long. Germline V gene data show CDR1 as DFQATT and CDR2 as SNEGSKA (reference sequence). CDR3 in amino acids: CTVCPPEQFF. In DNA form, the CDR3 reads TGCACCGTCTGCCCGCCCGAGCAGTTCTTC.